Shown below are 9 T cell receptor beta chains from a single sample sequenced in a study of regulatory T cells in long-lasting Graves disease. Time point defined: newly diagnosed GD, antithyroid drugs for less than 3 months. PBMC-derived RNA was used for the TCR library. Arm-PCR of CDR3 regions and iRepertoire HTBI primers were the basis on which TCR beta libraries were built. Using its own MiXCR run on the multiplex PCR reads, TCRdb lists one record per CDR3 protein. The sample records approximately 470,000 distinct CDR3 sequences, 15% to 20% being singletons. Separately, the same data were catalogued under a study of T cells in Graves' hyperthyroidism and ophthalmopathy.

This material consisted of peripheral blood mononuclear cells (PBMCs), taken at new diagnosis, from a patient treated with antithyroid drugs. The receptors stem from a man aged 40-55 years with Graves disease.

As concerns this clonotype: This may be a read error: a much more frequent sequence differs by one nucleotide. Lacking the conserved final phenylalanine or tryptophan, this CDR3 likely reflects a read error. The V call is TRBV12-3 or TRBV12-4, the J call TRBJ2-1; 14 bases fit TRBD2. The CDR3 sequence is 20 residues long. J lost 1 base, V lost 7 bases, and 15 bases had no gene match. The chain's CDR3 is CASTSIAGTSGSSSYNEQFI. In nucleotides, the CDR3 is TGTGCCAGCACGTCTATAGCCGGGACTAGCGGGAGTTCGTCCTACAATGAGCAGTTCATC.

This chain connects TRBV6-1 to TRBJ1-2, with D hard to call. CDR1 MNHNS and CDR2 SASEGT come from the germline V gene. This CDR3 is built from 16 residues. With 6 bases removed from V and 2 bases from J, the gap between germline ends came to 19 bases. In nucleotides, the CDR3 is TGTGCCAGCAGCAAAGGACGGATTGGAGTGAACTATGGCTACACCTTC. Translated: CASSKGRIGVNYGYTF.

Only a few counts were recorded for this clonotype. The gene calls are TRBV12-5 and TRBJ2-1; 11 bases are shared with TRBD2. CDR1 and CDR2 (germline): LGHNT, FRNRAP. V shed 1 base, J shed 5 bases, and the junction held 4 bases outside the gene matches. The CDR3 runs to 16 residues. CDR3 bases: TGTGCTAGTGGTTTGGGACCGGGACTAGCGGACAATGAGCAGTTCTTC. As protein: CASGLGPGLADNEQFF.

This chain joins TRBV4-1 and TRBJ2-3, with D hard to call. The CDR3 is made up of 14 amino acids. In germline, CDR1 is MGHRA, CDR2 YSYEKL. Trimming shortened V by 2 bases and J by 7 bases, and 13 bases separated the two germline ends. CDR3 DNA sequence: TGCGCCAGCAGCCAACCAGCTGAGCATTATACGCAGTATTTT. Translating gives CASSQPAEHYTQYF.

This clonotype was counted at least ten times. V and J are TRBV28 and TRBJ2-1, with 16 bases lining up with TRBD2. CDR3 length: 16 amino acids. The J segment lost 8 bases and the V segment lost 6 bases, leaving 7 bases of the junction unmatched. CDR1 and CDR2 from the germline V gene are MDHEN and SYDVKM. The chain's CDR3 is CASRGQGTSGRDEQFF. The CDR3 DNA reads as TGTGCCAGCAGGGGACAGGGGACTAGCGGGAGGGATGAGCAGTTCTTC.

This clonotype was detected many times. The chain couples TRBV12-3 or TRBV12-4 to TRBJ2-7, with D maybe TRBD2 (6 bases). The CDR3 sequence is 14 residues long. V shed 6 bases and J shed 0 bases, with 12 bases lying between them. In nucleotides, the CDR3 is TGTGCCAGCAGGACCGGGAGTAGCTCCTACGAGCAGTACTTC. It codes for CASRTGSSSYEQYF.

This clonotype occurred many times. The rearrangement joins TRBV11-3 to TRBJ2-1, with D possibly TRBD1 on 6 matching bases. The germline V gene has CDR1 SGHNT and CDR2 YENEEA. The germline V and J ends were trimmed by 5 bases and 4 bases, with 18 bases remaining between them. CDR3 length: 16 residues. CDR3 loop: CASSRRQAGVYNEQFF. CDR3 nucleotides: TGTGCCAGCAGCCGGAGACAGGCTGGGGTATACAATGAGCAGTTCTTC.

The chain links TRBV20-1 to TRBJ1-2; maybe TRBD1 (5 bases). Germline-derived CDR1 and CDR2 are DFQATT and SNEGSKA (reference sequence). Trimming took off 6 bases at V and 5 bases at J, with 10 bases between the two ends. This CDR3 contains 11 residues. This chain's CDR3 is CSAPKGYGYTF. CDR3 DNA sequence: TGCAGTGCCCCGAAGGGGTATGGCTACACCTTC.

This clonotype was detected ten times or more. The rearrangement uses TRBV30 and TRBJ1-5; D is unresolved. The V gene's germline CDR1 is GTSNPN and CDR2 SVGIG (reference sequence). The germline V and J ends were trimmed by 2 bases and 0 bases, with 8 bases remaining between them. CDR3 length: 14 residues. The chain's CDR3 is CAWSTGNSNQPQHF. CDR3 DNA sequence: TGTGCCTGGAGTACCGGCAATAGCAATCAGCCCCAGCATTTT.